Each of the 10 T cell receptor beta chains below was sequenced from the same sample in a study of control samples from healthy donors and cancer patients. Clones were read by immunoSEQ multiplex PCR, and TCRdb kept only the in-frame ones, dropping some. This table has under 200,000 clones, 90% to 95% appearing once. The specimen was blood. These receptors were taken from a middle-aged woman in good health.

The chain is built from TRBV6-2 or TRBV6-3 and TRBJ2-7; D gene unclear. The CDR3 spans 12 residues. V was clipped by 4 bases and J by 5 bases, with 9 bases between them. The germline V gene has CDR1 MNHEY and CDR2 SVGEGT. CDR3 amino acids: CASSLTRNEQYF. CDR3 nucleotides: TGTGCCAGCAGTTTGACCCGTAACGAGCAGTACTTC.

The chain has TRBV2 and TRBJ2-1; D is undetermined. Germline V gene sequence: CDR1 SNHLY, CDR2 FYNNEI. The CDR3 totals 15 residues. V shed 4 bases and J shed 10 bases, with 20 bases lying between them. CDR3 in DNA: TGTGCCAGCAGTGGAGTTTCGCTCCCCGTCCGGGAGCAGTTCTTC. Residues: CASSGVSLPVREQFF.

This clone was picked up one time. The V and J genes are TRBV4-3 and TRBJ1-4, with D maybe TRBD1 (5 bases). From germline, CDR1 is LGHNA and CDR2 YSLEER. Trimming pared 0 bases from V and 7 bases from J, leaving 18 bases between. This CDR3 comprises 17 residues. The CDR3 DNA reads as TGCGCCAGCAGCCAAGATCTAATCGGGACGGGGTCTGAAAAACTGTTTTTT. It specifies CASSQDLIGTGSEKLFF.

The chain has TRBV19 and TRBJ1-1; TRBD1 is a possible D gene (5 bases). The CDR3 covers 14 residues. Germline V gene sequence: CDR1 LNHDA, CDR2 SQIVND (reference sequence). V gave up 5 bases and J gave up 10 bases, with 20 bases separating them. Here the CDR3 DNA reads TGTGCCAGTAGTCCCTGGGGGACGGATAGCGGAGCTTTCTTT. This encodes CASSPWGTDSGAFF.

This chain joins TRBV18 and TRBJ1-5, with D possibly matching TRBD1 (6 bases). The CDR3 covers 18 residues. Germline V CDR1 and CDR2: KGHSH, LQKENI. The V end was cut by 4 bases, the J end by 0 bases, with 19 bases between. The CDR3 protein is CASSLQGRALYSNQPQHF. In nucleotides, the CDR3 is TGTGCCAGCTCACTCCAGGGGAGGGCCCTATATAGCAATCAGCCCCAGCATTTT.

This chain uses TRBV15 with TRBJ1-2; D might be TRBD1 (6 bases). V lost 0 bases and J lost 2, with 13 bases in between. The CDR3 consists of 16 residues. Germline CDR1 is LNHNV and CDR2 is YYDKDF (reference sequence). The CDR3 nucleotides are TGTGCCACCAGCAGAGAACCAGGGGTGCACAACTATGGCTACACCTTC. This codes for CATSREPGVHNYGYTF.

V usage is TRBV27 and J usage is TRBJ1-3; D is unclear. Trimming removed 5 bases at V and 0 bases at J, with 8 bases between. CDR3 length equals 14 residues. CDR1 and CDR2 from the germline V gene are MNHEY and SMNVEV (reference sequence). CDR3 nucleotides: TGTGCCAGCAGTGCGGGGTACTCTGGAAACACCATATATTTT. It codes for CASSAGYSGNTIYF.

This chain links TRBV5-8 with TRBJ2-1, with D uncertain. The V end lost 0 bases, the J end lost 4 bases, and 11 bases lay between the germline ends. Germline V gene lookup returns CDR1 SGHTS and CDR2 YDEGEE. CDR3 length: 15 amino acids. CDR3 bases: TGTGCCAGCAGCTTGGATCTGGCACAGTACAATGAGCAGTTCTTC. Its translation: CASSLDLAQYNEQFF.

The chain uses TRBV14 and TRBJ1-2; D may be TRBD1 (5 bases). Germline CDR1 reads SGHDN; CDR2 reads FVKESK. CDR3 length equals 15 residues. V was cut by 4 bases and J by 4 bases, with 16 bases left in between. CDR3 protein: CASSLDRPGRYGYTF. The CDR3 DNA reads as TGTGCCAGCAGCCTAGACCGTCCAGGGCGCTATGGCTACACCTTC. Drawing the rest from reference TRBV14 and TRBJ1-2, the complete variable domain is EAGVTQFPSHSVIEKGQTVTLRCDPISGHDNLYWYRRVMGKEIKFLLHFVKESKQDESGMPNNRFLAERTGGTYSTLKVQPAELEDSGVYFCASSLDRPGRYGYTFGSGTRLTVV.

The CDR3 sequence: CASSPTWGEQYF. The DNA for the CDR3 is TGTGCCAGCAGCCCTACCTGGGGGGAGCAGTACTTC. V and J are TRBV7-2 and TRBJ2-7, with D perhaps matching TRBD1 or TRBD2 (5 bases each). This CDR3 is built from 12 residues. The ends were cut back, 5 bases at V and 7 bases at J, with 12 bases in the middle. Germline CDR1 and CDR2: SGHTA and FQGNSA. Supplemented by reference TRBV7-2 and TRBJ2-7, the full variable domain reads GAGVSQSPSNKVTEKGKDVELRCDPISGHTALYWYRQSLGQGLEFLIYFQGNSAPDKSGLPSDRFSAERTGGSVSTLTIQRTQQEDSAVYLCASSPTWGEQYFGPGTRLTVT.